The sequence of this T cell receptor (beta chain) was determined in a study of neurological immune-mediated disorders. Whole-study findings and limits: None of the CDR3 amino acid sequences of expanded clones recurred across subjects, suggesting private repertoires in all groups.

In its sample, this clonotype was seen many times. Its matching antigen is unknown. CDR3 size: 12 residues. The V gene's germline CDR1 is SQVTM and CDR2 ANQGSEA. Trimming cost V 5 bases and J 1 base, with 9 bases left between them. Time point in this sample: longitudinal time-point 1 (baseline). Healthy control samples came from blood bank volunteers in Maryland, USA. The cDNA came from 5'RACE with 10-nucleotide random UMIs. Each CDR3 protein gets one entry after TCRdb re-called the 5' RACE reads with MiXCR. The sample has about 49,000 distinct CDR3 sequences, less than 12% seen once. Sequencing input: PBMCs. This chain connects TRBV29-1 to TRBJ2-7; unclear D gene. The origin of this receptor is a woman aged 35 to 49 in good health. The CDR3: CSVRDNSYEQYF. The CDR3 region has the DNA TGCAGCGTTCGCGATAATTCCTACGAGCAGTACTTC.